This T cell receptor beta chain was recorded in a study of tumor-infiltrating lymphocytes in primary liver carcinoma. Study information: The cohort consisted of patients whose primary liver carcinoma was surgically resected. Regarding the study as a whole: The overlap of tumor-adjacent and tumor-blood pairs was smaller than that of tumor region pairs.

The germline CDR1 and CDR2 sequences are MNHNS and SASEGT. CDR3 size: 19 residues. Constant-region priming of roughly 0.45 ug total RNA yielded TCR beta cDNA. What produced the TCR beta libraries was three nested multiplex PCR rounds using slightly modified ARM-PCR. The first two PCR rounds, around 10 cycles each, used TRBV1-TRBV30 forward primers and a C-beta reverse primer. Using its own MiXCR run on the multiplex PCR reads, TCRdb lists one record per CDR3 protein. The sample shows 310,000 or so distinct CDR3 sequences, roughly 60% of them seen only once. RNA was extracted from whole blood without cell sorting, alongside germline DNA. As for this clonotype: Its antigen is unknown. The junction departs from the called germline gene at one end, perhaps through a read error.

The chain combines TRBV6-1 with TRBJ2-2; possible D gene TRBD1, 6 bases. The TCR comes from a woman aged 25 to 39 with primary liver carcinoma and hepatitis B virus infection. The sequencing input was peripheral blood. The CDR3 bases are TGTGCCAGCAGTGAAACCCTTCCCAGGGGCGCCGCGAACACCGGGGAGCCGTTGTTT. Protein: CASSETLPRGAANTGEPLF.